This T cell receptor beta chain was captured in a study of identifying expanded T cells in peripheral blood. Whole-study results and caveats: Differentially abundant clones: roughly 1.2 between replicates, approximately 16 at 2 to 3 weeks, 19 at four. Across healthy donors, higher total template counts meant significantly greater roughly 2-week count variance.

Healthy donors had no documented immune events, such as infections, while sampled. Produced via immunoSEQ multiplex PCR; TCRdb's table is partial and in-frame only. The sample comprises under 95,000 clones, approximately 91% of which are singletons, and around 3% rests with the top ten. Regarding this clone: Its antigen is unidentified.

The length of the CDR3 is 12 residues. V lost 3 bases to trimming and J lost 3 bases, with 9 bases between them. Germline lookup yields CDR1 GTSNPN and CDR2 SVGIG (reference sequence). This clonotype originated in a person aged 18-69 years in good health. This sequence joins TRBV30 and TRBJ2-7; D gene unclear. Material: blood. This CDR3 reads CAWRGRVYEQYF. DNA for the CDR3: TGTGCCTGGAGGGGCAGAGTCTACGAGCAGTACTTC.